This TCR beta chain was recovered during a study of blood T cell repertoires in COVID-19. Germline assignment: CDR1 LNHDA and CDR2 SQIVND (reference sequence). This CDR3 contains 15 residues. The ends lost 3 bases at V and 1 base at J; junction bases unmatched: 2. Repertoires were generated with immunoSEQ multiplex PCR, while TCRdb's copy carries only in-frame clones and drops some. The table shows 200,000 to 250,000 clones, with roughly four fifths occurring only once. The chain employs TRBV19 and TRBJ2-3; 9 bases agree with TRBD2. Sequenced sample: PBMCs or T cells enriched from blood (not recorded which). This receptor was taken from a man aged 60-69 years who had recovered from COVID-19. Here the CDR3 DNA reads TGTGCCAGTAGTATTTCTAGCGGGGGCACAGATACGCAGTATTTT. This encodes CASSISSGGTDTQYF.